This entry lists 5 T cell receptor beta chains sequenced from one sample in a study of long-term antiretroviral therapy in people with HIV. Runs used v3.0 of the immunoSEQ assay and were done at survey level. Assay: immunoSEQ multiplex PCR; the TCRdb copy retains only in-frame clones and omits some. The sample holds some 22,000 clones, about 80% seen once. The starting material was unsorted PBMCs, obtained 4.1 years after starting antiretroviral therapy. These receptor sequences come from a woman aged 40 to 50 with HIV.

J is TRBJ1-2 and V is TRBV6-1; 8 nucleotides agree with TRBD1. Per the germline V gene, CDR1 is MNHNS and CDR2 is SASEGT. Trimming cost V 3 bases and J 8 bases; bases outside gene matches: 17. This CDR3 is built from 17 residues. The CDR3 DNA sequence: TGTGCCAGCAGTGACGGGCGACAGGGGCCCTCTCTTGTGGGCTACACCTTC. This encodes CASSDGRQGPSLVGYTF.

V usage is TRBV11-2 and J usage is TRBJ2-5; D may be TRBD1 (6 bases). Trimming shortened V by 4 bases and J by 2 bases, and 14 bases separated the two germline ends. The germline V gene has CDR1 SGHAT and CDR2 FQNNGV. CDR3 length: 15 amino acids. The CDR3 bases are TGTGCCAGCAGCTCCCGGACAGATGTACAAGAGACCCAGTACTTC. Residues: CASSSRTDVQETQYF.

This clone was seen once. V and J are TRBV10-3 and TRBJ2-7; possibly TRBD1 or TRBD2 for D (5 bases each). The CDR3 is 12 residues long. Per germline, CDR1 ENHRY and CDR2 SYGVKD. Trimming took 4 bases from V and 4 from J, leaving 8 bases between them. In DNA, the CDR3 is TGTGCCATCAGTGCTGGGACGTACGAGCAGTACTTC. Translated: CAISAGTYEQYF.

The chain carries TRBV6-1 and TRBJ1-1; 10 bases are shared with TRBD1. Germline V gene sequence: CDR1 MNHNS, CDR2 SASEGT. The CDR3 sequence is 13 residues long. V was pared by 8 bases and J by 7 bases, with 7 bases of the junction left unmatched. CDR3 in DNA: TGTGCCAGCCCGTTGGACAGGGGGAGTGAAGCTTTCTTT. Translating it yields CASPLDRGSEAFF.

This clone has more than one count but fewer than ten. This chain uses TRBV2 with TRBJ1-4; TRBD1 aligns across 8 bases. CDR1 is SNHLY and CDR2 is FYNNEI in the germline V gene. CDR3 length: 18 amino acids. With V trimmed by 6 bases and J by 3 bases, 15 bases remained unmatched. This chain's CDR3 is CASRRVGQGLAANEKLFF. In nucleotides, the CDR3 is TGTGCCAGCAGACGGGTCGGACAGGGTTTGGCGGCTAATGAAAAACTGTTTTTT.